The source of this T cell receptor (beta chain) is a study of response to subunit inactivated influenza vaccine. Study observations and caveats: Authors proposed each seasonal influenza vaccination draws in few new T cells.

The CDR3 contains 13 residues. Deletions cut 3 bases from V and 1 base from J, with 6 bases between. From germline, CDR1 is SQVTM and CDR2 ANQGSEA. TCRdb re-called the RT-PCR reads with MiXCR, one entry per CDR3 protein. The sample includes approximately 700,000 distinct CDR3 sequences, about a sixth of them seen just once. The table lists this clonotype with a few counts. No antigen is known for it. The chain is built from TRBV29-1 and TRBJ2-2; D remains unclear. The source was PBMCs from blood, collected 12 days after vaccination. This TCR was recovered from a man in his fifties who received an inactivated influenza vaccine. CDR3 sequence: CSVDSLNTGELFF. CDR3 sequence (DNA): TGCAGCGTTGACTCCCTGAACACCGGGGAGCTGTTTTTT.